The following is a T cell receptor beta chain sequence with its context. The antigen remains undetermined. The data originate from a study of CD8+CD57+ T cells in acquired aplastic anemia. Across the whole study: Recorded DNA amounts for sorted CD4+ and CD8+ cells had an average of approximately 3.2 ug. Whole-study findings and limits: Around 30 sequences, all CD8+ CDR3, were shared between patients and controls. Patients did not significantly differ from controls in CD8+ Simpson's diversity.

Before being chosen for sequencing, patients had shown CD8+CD57+ cell expansion by flow cytometry. All participating patients were living with severe acquired aplastic anemia. The CDR3 contains 15 residues. Unmatched junction bases numbered 4, after V lost 4 bases and J lost 2 bases. Germline V gene lookup returns CDR1 ENHRY and CDR2 SYGVKD. The template used for profiling TCR beta VDJ and CDR3 was genomic DNA. TCRdb re-derived calls from the reads in MiXCR, one entry per CDR3 protein. In the table there are approximately 220,000 distinct CDR3 sequences, approximately 45% of which are singletons. This TCR was recovered from a human donor with aplastic anemia. The rearrangement uses TRBV10-3 and TRBJ1-2; 10 bases map to TRBD1. Sample: sorted CD4+, CD8+, or CD8+CD57+ T cells (not recorded which) from PBMCs. The CDR3 loop reads CAISVGTGENYGYTF. The DNA for the CDR3 is TGTGCCATCAGTGTAGGGACAGGGGAAAACTATGGCTACACCTTC.